Detailed here is one T cell receptor (beta chain). This sample is drawn from a study of blood T cell repertoires in COVID-19. Study in general: From T cells, B-cell-depleted T cells, or PBMCs came the material, which was cDNA or gDNA.

TCRdb keeps only in-frame clones here, not all; method: immunoSEQ multiplex PCR. The repertoire includes hundreds of thousands of clones, around 85% of them detected once, and approximately 9.6% sits in the top ten. The sequenced material came from PBMCs or T cells enriched from blood (not recorded which). This receptor was obtained from a woman between 45 and 65 years old with acute COVID-19.

This chain's CDR3 is CASSVPAHRGNTGELFF. CDR3 in DNA: TGTGCCAGCAGCGTACCGGCACACAGGGGGAACACCGGGGAGCTGTTTTTT. The V gene is TRBV7-2, the J gene TRBJ2-2; TRBD1 agrees at 7 bases. The V and J ends lost 5 bases and 1 base, in that order; junction bases with no gene match: 10. The CDR3 extends over 17 amino acids. Germline V lookup: CDR1 SGHTA, CDR2 FQGNSA. The full variable domain, rest sourced from reference TRBV7-2 and TRBJ2-2, is GAGVSQSPSNKVTEKGKDVELRCDPISGHTALYWYRQSLGQGLEFLIYFQGNSAPDKSGLPSDRFSAERTGGSVSTLTIQRTQQEDSAVYLCASSVPAHRGNTGELFFGEGSRLTVL.